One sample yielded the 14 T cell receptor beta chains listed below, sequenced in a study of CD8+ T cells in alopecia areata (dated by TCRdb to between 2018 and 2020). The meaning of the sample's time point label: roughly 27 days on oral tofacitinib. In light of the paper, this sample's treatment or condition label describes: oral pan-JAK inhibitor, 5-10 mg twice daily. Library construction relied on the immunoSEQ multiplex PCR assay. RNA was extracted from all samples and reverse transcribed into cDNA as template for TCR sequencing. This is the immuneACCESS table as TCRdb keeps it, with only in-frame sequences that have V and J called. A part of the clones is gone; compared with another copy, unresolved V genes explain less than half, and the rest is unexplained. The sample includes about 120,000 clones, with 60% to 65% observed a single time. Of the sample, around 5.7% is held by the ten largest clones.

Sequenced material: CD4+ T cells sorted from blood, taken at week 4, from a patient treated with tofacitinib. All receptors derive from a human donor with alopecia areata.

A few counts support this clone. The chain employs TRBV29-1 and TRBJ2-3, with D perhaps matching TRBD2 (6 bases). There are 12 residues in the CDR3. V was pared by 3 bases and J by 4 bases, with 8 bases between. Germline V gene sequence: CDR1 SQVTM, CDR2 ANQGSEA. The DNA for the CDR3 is TGCAGCGTTGAGGAGGGGTCAGATACGCAGTATTTT. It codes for CSVEEGSDTQYF.

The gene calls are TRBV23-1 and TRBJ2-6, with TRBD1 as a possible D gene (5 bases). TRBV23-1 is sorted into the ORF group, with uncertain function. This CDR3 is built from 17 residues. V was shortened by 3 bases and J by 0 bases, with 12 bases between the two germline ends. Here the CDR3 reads CASSQAKGNSGANVLTF. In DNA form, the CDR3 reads TGCGCCAGCAGTCAGGCCAAGGGGAACTCTGGGGCCAACGTCCTGACTTTC.

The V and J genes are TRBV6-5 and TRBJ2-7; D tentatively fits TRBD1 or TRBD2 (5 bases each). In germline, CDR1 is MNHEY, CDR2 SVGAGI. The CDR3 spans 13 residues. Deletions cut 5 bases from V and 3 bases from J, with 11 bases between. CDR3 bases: TGTGCCAGCAGTCGCCGGGGCGACTACGAGCAGTACTTC. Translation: CASSRRGDYEQYF.

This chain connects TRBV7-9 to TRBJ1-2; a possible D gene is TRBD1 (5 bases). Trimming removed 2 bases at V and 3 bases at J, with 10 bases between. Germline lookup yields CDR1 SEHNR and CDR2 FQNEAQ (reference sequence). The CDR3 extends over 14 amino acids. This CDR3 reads CASSLRDGYYGYTF. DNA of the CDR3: TGTGCCAGCAGCTTAAGGGACGGCTACTATGGCTACACCTTC.

CDR3 sequence reads: CASSQGLGLNTEAFF. DNA for the CDR3: TGCGCCAGCAGCCAGGGACTGGGGCTGAACACTGAAGCTTTCTTT. The chain links TRBV5-1 to TRBJ1-1; D is perhaps TRBD1 (5 bases). CDR1 and CDR2 (germline): SGHRS, YFSETQ. V lost 4 bases and J lost 0, with 13 bases in between. The CDR3 contains 15 residues.

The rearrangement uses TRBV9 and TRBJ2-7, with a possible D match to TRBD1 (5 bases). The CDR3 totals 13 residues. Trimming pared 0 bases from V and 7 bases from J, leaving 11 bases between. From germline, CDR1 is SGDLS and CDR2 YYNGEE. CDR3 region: CASSVAPGREQYF. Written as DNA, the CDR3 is TGTGCCAGCAGCGTAGCCCCAGGGCGGGAGCAGTACTTC.

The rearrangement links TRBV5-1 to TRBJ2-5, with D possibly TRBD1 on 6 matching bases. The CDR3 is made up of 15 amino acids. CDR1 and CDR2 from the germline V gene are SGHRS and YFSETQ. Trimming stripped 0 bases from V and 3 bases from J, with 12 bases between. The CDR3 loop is CASSLAGQGEETQYF. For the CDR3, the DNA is TGCGCCAGCAGCTTGGCGGGACAAGGTGAAGAGACCCAGTACTTC.

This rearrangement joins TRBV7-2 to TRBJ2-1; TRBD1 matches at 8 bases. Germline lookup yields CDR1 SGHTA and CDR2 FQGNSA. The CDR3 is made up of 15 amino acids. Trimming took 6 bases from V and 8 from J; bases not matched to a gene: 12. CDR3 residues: CASSESRQGADEQFF. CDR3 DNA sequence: TGTGCCAGCAGTGAATCGCGTCAGGGGGCGGATGAGCAGTTCTTC.

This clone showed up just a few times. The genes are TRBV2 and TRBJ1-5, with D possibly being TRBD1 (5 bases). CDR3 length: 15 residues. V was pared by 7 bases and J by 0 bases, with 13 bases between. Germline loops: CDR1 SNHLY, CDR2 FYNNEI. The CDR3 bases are TGTGCCAGCACTACGATGGGGGTTAGCAATCAGCCCCAGCATTTT. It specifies CASTTMGVSNQPQHF.

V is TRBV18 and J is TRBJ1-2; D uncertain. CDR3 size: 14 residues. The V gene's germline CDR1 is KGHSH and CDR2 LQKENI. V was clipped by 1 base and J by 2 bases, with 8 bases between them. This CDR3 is CASSPLVGNYGYTF. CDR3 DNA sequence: TGTGCCAGCTCACCACTGGTGGGAAACTATGGCTACACCTTC.

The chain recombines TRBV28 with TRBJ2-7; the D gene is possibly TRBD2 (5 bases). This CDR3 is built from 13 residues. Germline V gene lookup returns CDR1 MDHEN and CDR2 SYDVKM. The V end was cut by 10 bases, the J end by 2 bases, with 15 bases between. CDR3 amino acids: CATLGAPTYEQYF. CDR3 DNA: TGTGCCACCTTGGGAGCGCCAACCTACGAGCAGTACTTC.

CDR3 nucleotide sequence: TGTGCCAGCAGCCCGAGGTGGAGGAGCAATGAAAAACTGTTTTTT. Translation: CASSPRWRSNEKLFF. This chain uses TRBV9 with TRBJ1-4; D unresolved. Germline CDR1 and CDR2: SGDLS and YYNGEE. Trimming cost V 4 bases and J 5 bases, with 15 bases left between them. The CDR3 consists of 15 residues.

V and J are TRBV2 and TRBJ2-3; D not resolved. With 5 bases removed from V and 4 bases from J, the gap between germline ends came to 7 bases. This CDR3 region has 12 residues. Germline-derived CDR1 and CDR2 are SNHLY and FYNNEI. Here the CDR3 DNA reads TGTGCCAGCAGTAAGGGCCCAGATACGCAGTATTTT. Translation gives CASSKGPDTQYF. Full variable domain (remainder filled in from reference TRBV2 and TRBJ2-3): EPEVTQTPSHQVTQMGQEVILRCVPISNHLYFYWYRQILGQKVEFLVSFYNNEISEKSEIFDDQFSVERPDGSNFTLKIRSTKLEDSAMYFCASSKGPDTQYFGPGTRLTVL.

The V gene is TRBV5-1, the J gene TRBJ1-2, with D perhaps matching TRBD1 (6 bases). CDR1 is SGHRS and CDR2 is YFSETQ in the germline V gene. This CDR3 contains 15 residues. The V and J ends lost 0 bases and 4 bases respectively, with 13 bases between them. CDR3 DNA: TGCGCCAGCAGCTTGGATACAGGGATCGGCTATGGCTACACCTTC. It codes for CASSLDTGIGYGYTF.